This T cell receptor (beta chain) was sequenced during a study of blood T cell repertoires in COVID-19. Trimming pared 9 bases from V and 9 bases from J, leaving 12 bases between. This CDR3 comprises 11 residues. CDR1 is SNHLY, CDR2 FYNNEI, per germline. TCRdb's table, derived via immunoSEQ multiplex PCR, lists solely in-frame clones and lacks some. Of fewer than 250,000 clones in the sample, roughly 90% were seen once. Input material: peripheral blood. The TCR comes from a man in his 60s who had recovered from COVID-19. The chain recombines TRBV2 with TRBJ2-1, with D possibly being TRBD1 (5 bases). CDR3 DNA sequence: TGTGCCAGTACAAGGGGTATTGAGCAGTTCTTC. Translated, it gives CASTRGIEQFF.